A selection of T cell receptor beta chains follows, all from one sample in a study of blood T cell repertoires in COVID-19. Method: immunoSEQ multiplex PCR; TCRdb's copy keeps in-frame clones and lacks some. The table lists about 190,000 clones, roughly 89% of them singletons, with roughly 0.6% in the top ten. Input material: peripheral blood. The source of these receptors is a man aged 50 or older with acute or convalescent COVID-19. Each CDR3 is given without its conserved first and last residue.

V	J	length	CDR3
TRBV28	TRBJ1-1	11	ASTLGGKNEAF
TRBV7-2	TRBJ1-1	13	ASSFPGWVGTEAF
TRBV23-1	TRBJ1-5	17	ASSQCRVWSGILNQPQH
TRBV18	TRBJ2-3	14	ASQGASGGPTDTQY
TRBV18	TRBJ1-5	13	ASSLGTGGNQPQH
TRBV19	TRBJ1-4	14	ASSSIEGQFNEKLF
TRBV5-4	TRBJ2-1	12	ASSSQRGYNEQF
TRBV6-5	TRBJ1-1	12	ASSYGGASTEAF
TRBV3-1/TRBV3-2	TRBJ2-3	12	ASSRQGSTDTQY
TRBV10-2	TRBJ1-6	13	ASRINPGGISPLH
TRBV27	TRBJ1-2	11	ASSLSGLDGYT
TRBV4-3	TRBJ2-5	13	ASSQGTVVQETQY
TRBV28	TRBJ2-3	14	ASSFMAGGLRDTQY
TRBV28	TRBJ1-3	13	ASSSTGMAGNTIY
TRBV7-3	TRBJ2-1	15	ASSLMIRASGRREQF
TRBV6-5	TRBJ2-2	13	ASSSADRGTGELF
TRBV29-1	TRBJ1-2	11	SAAGGTDYGYT
TRBV7-2	TRBJ2-5	15	ASSFGSTSGPQETQY
TRBV19	TRBJ2-7	13	ASRYAIQGVYEQY
TRBV10-1	TRBJ2-3	12	ASSSWGVGDTQY
TRBV27	TRBJ2-5	13	ASSYRLAGQETQY
TRBV7-3	TRBJ2-1	9	ASSFGDEQF
TRBV24-1	TRBJ2-5	13	ATSDPGGEGETQY
TRBV30	TRBJ1-4	13	AWGFRQVFNEKLF
TRBV10-3	TRBJ2-3	12	AIGKLAGVDTQY
TRBV7-6	TRBJ2-7	16	ASSSSVSRDSKAYEQY
TRBV19	TRBJ1-3	13	ASSMAESSGNTIY
TRBV6-2/TRBV6-3	TRBJ1-5	10	ASSRGGQPQH
TRBV6-6	TRBJ1-5	14	ASSYPLRGGNQPQH
TRBV7-6	TRBJ2-1	14	ASSLIPDRGGDEQF
TRBV29-1	TRBJ2-5	9	SVSGGETQY
TRBV28	TRBJ2-2	15	ASSFWTSGSRTGELF
TRBV19	TRBJ1-1	12	ASSIPGRGTEAF
TRBV7-9	TRBJ1-1	15	ASLLGSRGYTNTEAF
TRBV21-1	TRBJ2-3	15	ASSPRRLADQCDTQY
TRBV28	TRBJ2-3	12	ASSFLGRRDTQY
TRBV4-1	TRBJ2-4	14	ASSPNLILDKNIQY
TRBV19	TRBJ1-1	11	ASSLGQDTEAF
TRBV28	TRBJ1-5	13	ASSSEGGARQPQH
TRBV15	TRBJ1-6	12	ATSRGSGLKALH
TRBV29-1	TRBJ1-1	10	SAEQGPTEAF